The source of this T cell receptor beta chain is a study of cytomegalovirus exposure and HLA in healthy donors. Study findings and constraints: The authors enumerated over 150 TCR beta chains as linked to cytomegalovirus. According to an earlier analysis, most TCR beta V segments yielded productive rearrangements about 90% or about 30% of the time.

The PCR had 60 Vbeta and 13 Jbeta primers. Only in-frame clones appear in the TCRdb table, and some are missing; sequencing was by immunoSEQ multiplex PCR. The sample includes more than 110,000 clones, about 73% seen only once; the top ten take roughly 2%. Details on this clone: The antigen remains unidentified.

The CDR3 contains 17 residues. CDR1 ENHRY and CDR2 SYGVKD come from the germline V gene. Between the trimmed V and J ends, which lost 3 bases and 3 bases, there was a span of 17 bases. The rearrangement joins TRBV10-3 to TRBJ2-2, with D perhaps matching TRBD2 (6 bases). The source material was PBMCs. The sequence was obtained from a woman aged 55-69 years in good health and CMV-seropositive. CDR3 bases: TGTGCCATCAGTGACACTAGCAGGAAACAGTACACCGGGGAGCTGTTTTTT. As protein: CAISDTSRKQYTGELFF.